One T cell receptor beta chain is described in this entry. These data belong to a study of blood T cell repertoires in COVID-19. Study context: COVID-19 samples collected from the United States, Italy and Spain covered acute and convalescent phases.

Source study methods: Amplification of reference gene primers was used by the study to estimate nucleated cell counts. The table came from immunoSEQ multiplex PCR; TCRdb's copy has only in-frame clones and leaves some out. The V and J calls and clone size were taken over from that table, and D and trimming were inferred from the DNA. The table records 95,000 or so clones, about 86% of them present only once. Germline loops: CDR1 LNHDA, CDR2 SQIVND (reference sequence). The CDR3 length is 14 residues. V lost 5 bases, J lost 7 bases, and 14 bases lay in between. The TCR comes from an elderly man with active or convalescent COVID-19. The rearrangement uses TRBV19 and TRBJ1-4, with D perhaps TRBD1 (6 bases). Sequencing was done on a sample of peripheral blood. The CDR3 loop is CASSGGAGAEKLFF. The CDR3 DNA reads TGTGCCAGTAGTGGGGGCGCAGGTGCTGAAAAACTGTTTTTT.